The 15 T cell receptor beta chains below were found in one sample sequenced in a study of regulatory T cells in long-lasting Graves disease. Through Arm-PCR of CDR3 regions and iRepertoire HTBI primers, TCR beta libraries were built. Via MiXCR, TCRdb re-called the multiplex PCR reads, giving one row per CDR3 protein. The profile shows 440,000 or so distinct CDR3 sequences, about 16% of them singletons. Time point reported: newly diagnosed GD, antithyroid drugs for less than 3 months. Researchers made the TCR library from RNA that was extracted from PBMCs. This sample was shared with a second study, whose subject was T cells in Graves' hyperthyroidism and ophthalmopathy.

The sequenced sample was peripheral blood mononuclear cells (PBMCs), obtained at new diagnosis, from a patient treated with antithyroid drugs. These receptors came from a woman in her 30s with Graves disease.

This clonotype has at least ten counts. The chain is built from TRBV6-2 or TRBV6-3 and TRBJ2-1; D is perhaps TRBD1 (6 bases). Germline V gene lookup returns CDR1 MNHEY and CDR2 SVGEGT. V was trimmed by 5 bases and J by 4 bases, leaving 12 bases between them. This CDR3 comprises 14 residues. The CDR3, as DNA: TGTGCCAGCAGTCGGGACACCATGTACAATGAGCAGTTCTTC. It encodes CASSRDTMYNEQFF.

In this sample, this clonotype turned up many times. The V and J genes are TRBV20-1 and TRBJ2-1; D ambiguous. CDR1 and CDR2 from the germline V gene are DFQATT and SNEGSKA (reference sequence). The CDR3 extends over 14 amino acids. Between the trimmed V and J ends, which lost 3 bases and 5 bases, there was a span of 14 bases. CDR3 coding DNA: TGCAGTGCTAGCGTTCGTATGGGCCACAATGAGCAGTTCTTC. Translation: CSASVRMGHNEQFF.

This chain uses TRBV28 with TRBJ2-3; TRBD2 might be the D (6 bases). Germline V gives CDR1 MDHEN, CDR2 SYDVKM. This CDR3 is built from 17 residues. The V end was cut by 6 bases, the J end by 5 bases, with 24 bases between. In DNA, the CDR3 is TGTGCCAGCAGCGTGGGGGGAGACACCGGCGGCGGAGATACGCAGTATTTT. It yields the protein CASSVGGDTGGGDTQYF.

This chain joins TRBV29-1 and TRBJ1-2; 7 positions match TRBD1. Per the germline V gene, CDR1 is SQVTM and CDR2 is ANQGSEA. After removal of 6 bases from V and 5 bases from J, the junction contained 15 bases not matched to a gene. There are 15 residues in the CDR3. This CDR3 is CSVGSGQRGPYGYTF. The CDR3 region has the DNA TGCAGCGTGGGATCGGGACAGCGGGGACCTTATGGCTACACCTTC.

This clonotype was detected only a few times. The chain recombines TRBV29-1 with TRBJ2-3; 7 bases fit TRBD2. This CDR3 is 13 amino acids long. CDR1 is SQVTM, CDR2 ANQGSEA, per germline. V lost 4 bases to trimming and J lost 3 bases; unmatched junction nucleotides: 4. CDR3 in DNA: TGCAGCGTTGTTGGCGGGAGAACAGATACGCAGTATTTT. Protein product: CSVVGGRTDTQYF.

This clonotype came up many times. The genes are TRBV7-2 and TRBJ2-3, with D possibly matching TRBD2 (5 bases). Per germline, CDR1 SGHTA and CDR2 FQGNSA. This CDR3 spans 16 amino acids. V dropped 2 bases and J dropped 0 bases, with 12 bases sitting between them. CDR3 bases: TGTGCCAGCAGCTTATTTTCCGGGGTTAGCACAGATACGCAGTATTTT. Translated: CASSLFSGVSTDTQYF.

V usage is TRBV4-1 and J usage is TRBJ2-7; D call uncertain. Germline V CDR1 and CDR2: MGHRA, YSYEKL. This CDR3 has 14 residues. The V gene lost 0 bases and the J gene lost 1 base, with 7 bases spanning the gap. CDR3 in amino acids: CASSQDGRSYEQYF. The CDR3 DNA follows: TGCGCCAGCAGCCAAGATGGAAGGTCCTACGAGCAGTACTTC.

This clonotype appeared many times. This chain links TRBV6-1 with TRBJ2-1, with 12 bases that match TRBD1. CDR3 length: 15 amino acids. Germline loops: CDR1 MNHNS, CDR2 SASEGT. J gave up 9 bases and V 6 bases, and 9 bases lay outside the gene matches. The CDR3: CASRDGTGGKVEQFF. DNA of the CDR3: TGTGCCAGCAGAGACGGGACAGGGGGCAAGGTTGAGCAGTTCTTC.

This clonotype was observed at least ten times. The chain has TRBV12-3 or TRBV12-4 and TRBJ1-6; possibly TRBD1 for D (6 bases). V gave up 5 bases and J gave up 5 bases, with 13 bases separating them. This CDR3 has 15 residues. This CDR3 is CASSIRTADNSPLHF. The CDR3 coding sequence is TGTGCCAGCAGTATAAGGACAGCAGATAATTCACCCCTCCACTTT.

As for this clonotype: A much larger clone differs by one base, so this may be a read error. The chain recombines TRBV27 with TRBJ1-2; TRBD1 aligns across 8 bases. The J segment lost 12 bases and the V segment lost 5 bases, leaving 11 bases of the junction unmatched. Germline CDR1 MNHEY, CDR2 SMNVEV (reference sequence). The CDR3 is 13 amino acids. DNA of the CDR3: TGTGCCAGCAGTCCACTTACAGGGACAGGCAACACCTTC. Translating gives CASSPLTGTGNTF.

This clonotype was observed at least ten times. The chain has TRBV24-1 and TRBJ2-3; 7 bases map to TRBD1. This CDR3 has 16 amino acids. V gave up 3 bases and J gave up 5 bases; unmatched junction bases: 10. The germline V gene has CDR1 KGHDR and CDR2 SFDVKD. As DNA, the CDR3 is TGTGCCACCAGTGATCTCCGGGACAGTGGGGGAGATACGCAGTATTTT. As protein: CATSDLRDSGGDTQYF.

This clonotype was seen only a few times. The chain recombines TRBV12-3 or TRBV12-4 with TRBJ2-1; no reliable D call. V was clipped by 7 bases and J by 5 bases, with 18 bases between them. The CDR3 totals 15 residues. CDR3 region: CASTLPSPLNNEQFF. DNA of the CDR3: TGTGCCAGCACCCTACCCAGCCCATTGAACAATGAGCAGTTCTTC.

The chain uses TRBV6-2 or TRBV6-3 and TRBJ2-3; 9 positions agree with TRBD2. The ends lost 11 bases at V and 1 base at J; junction bases unmatched: 19. Looked up from germline, CDR1 is MNHEY and CDR2 is SVGEGT. The CDR3 runs to 18 residues. The chain's CDR3 is CAVSPGQRAGGGTDTQYF. CDR3 nucleotides: TGTGCCGTGAGCCCCGGCCAGAGAGCGGGAGGAGGCACAGATACGCAGTATTTT.

In the case of this clonotype: This sequence may be a read error, since a much larger clone differs from it by one base. The rearrangement joins TRBV7-8 to TRBJ2-2; possibly TRBD1 for D (6 bases). The CDR3 has 15 amino acids. The V gene's germline CDR1 is SGHVS and CDR2 FQNEAQ. CDR3 sequence (DNA): TGTGCCAGCAGCCTATCGGACAGAAACACCGGGGAGCAGTTTTTT. Translation: CASSLSDRNTGEQFF.

V gene TRBV6-5 combines with J gene TRBJ1-2, with a tentative D call TRBD1 (5 bases). CDR3 length equals 15 residues. The V gene lost 0 bases and the J gene lost 2 bases, with 10 bases spanning the gap. In germline, CDR1 is MNHEY, CDR2 SVGAGI. In DNA form, the CDR3 reads TGTGCCAGCAGTTACTCGGGACTGAACAACTATGGCTACACCTTC. Its protein product is CASSYSGLNNYGYTF.